Following are 28 T cell receptor beta chains from one sample sequenced in a study of T cells in Graves' hyperthyroidism and ophthalmopathy. Amplification targeted TCR beta CDR3 regions from RNA transcripts. The HTBI set primed first-round TCR CDR3 RT-PCR. TCRdb used MiXCR to reprocess the multiplex PCR reads, holding one entry per CDR3 protein. The repertoire holds more than 300,000 distinct CDR3 sequences, with approximately 18% as singletons. The sequenced sample consisted of blood. The receptors were gathered from a woman aged 30 to 39 with Graves' hyperthyroidism that later progressed to Graves' ophthalmopathy.

At least ten counts were recorded for this clonotype. This sequence joins TRBV2 and TRBJ1-5; D not resolved. This CDR3 is 14 amino acids long. V lost 5 bases and J 3 bases, leaving 11 bases between the germline ends. Germline V gene lookup returns CDR1 SNHLY and CDR2 FYNNEI. CDR3 coding DNA: TGTGCCAGCAGTTCGACTGGGATCAATCAGCCCCAGCATTTT. This gives the protein CASSSTGINQPQHF. The full variable domain, completed using reference TRBV2 and TRBJ1-5, is EPEVTQTPSHQVTQMGQEVILRCVPISNHLYFYWYRQILGQKVEFLVSFYNNEISEKSEIFDDQFSVERPDGSNFTLKIRSTKLEDSAMYFCASSSTGINQPQHFGDGTRLSIL.

This clonotype appeared many times. The V gene is TRBV5-1, the J gene TRBJ2-1, with unresolved D. V shed 0 bases and J shed 0 bases, with 7 bases lying between them. Germline lookup yields CDR1 SGHRS and CDR2 YFSETQ. The CDR3 extends over 15 amino acids. In DNA, the CDR3 is TGCGCCAGCAGCTTGGTATTCGGCTCCTACAATGAGCAGTTCTTC. Protein: CASSLVFGSYNEQFF.

This clonotype was seen ten or more times. The V and J genes are TRBV7-9 and TRBJ1-1; D perhaps matches TRBD1 (5 bases). CDR3 size: 14 residues. Trimming removed 5 bases from V and 0 bases from J, with 10 bases in between. The V gene's germline CDR1 is SEHNR and CDR2 FQNEAQ (reference sequence). The CDR3 loop is CASSRPGLNTEAFF. The CDR3 bases are TGTGCCAGCAGCCGGCCGGGACTGAACACTGAAGCTTTCTTT.

This clonotype appeared a single time. The chain carries TRBV2 and TRBJ2-5; D unresolved. Looked up from germline, CDR1 is SNHLY and CDR2 is FYNNEI. V was pared by 7 bases and J by 2 bases, with 5 bases between. This CDR3 has 11 amino acids. The chain's CDR3 is CASTVQETQYF. CDR3 bases: TGTGCCAGCACGGTTCAAGAGACCCAGTACTTC.

This clonotype was found many times. The chain uses TRBV3-1 and TRBJ2-5; the D gene is possibly TRBD2 (6 bases). The CDR3 loop spans 16 amino acids. Germline V gene data show CDR1 as LGHDT and CDR2 as YNNKEL (reference sequence). Trimming removed 0 bases from V and 0 bases from J, with 11 bases in between. The CDR3 DNA is TGTGCCAGCAGCCAAGAAGGCCGGACTAACCAAGAGACCCAGTACTTC. It yields the protein CASSQEGRTNQETQYF.

This clonotype was observed a few times. The J gene is TRBJ2-7, the V gene TRBV5-1; 9 positions match TRBD1. Trimming took 3 bases from V and 4 from J; bases not matched to a gene: 5. CDR1 and CDR2 (germline): SGHRS, YFSETQ. The CDR3 is 14 residues long. Written as DNA, the CDR3 is TGCGCCAGCAGCTGGGGGACAGGGCTTTACGAGCAGTACTTC. The encoded protein is CASSWGTGLYEQYF.

This clonotype was recorded many times. The chain is built from TRBV29-1 and TRBJ2-2, with 10 bases fitting TRBD1. Germline lookup yields CDR1 SQVTM and CDR2 ANQGSEA. This CDR3 is built from 14 residues. V lost 7 bases to trimming and J lost 5 bases; unmatched junction nucleotides: 7. The DNA of the CDR3 is TGCAGCGCCAGGACAGGGGGAATAACCGGGGAGCTGTTTTTT. Its protein product is CSARTGGITGELFF.

This clonotype turned up a few times. It may be a read error: a sequence one base away is much more abundant. CDR3 nucleotides: TGCGCCGGCAGCATGACACCGGGTCCTGAAAAACTGTTTTTT. It codes for CAGSMTPGPEKLFF. The V call is TRBV5-1, the J call TRBJ1-4; no firm D call. This CDR3 is built from 14 residues. CDR1 SGHRS and CDR2 YFSETQ come from the germline V gene.

In this sample, this clonotype turned up many times. V gene TRBV12-3 or TRBV12-4 combines with J gene TRBJ1-5; 9 bases line up with TRBD1. The CDR3 sequence is 15 residues long. V lost 5 bases and J lost 11; bases outside the gene matches: 13. The CDR3 loop is CASSSRDRAIGSQHF. CDR3 sequence (DNA): TGTGCCAGCAGTAGCCGGGACAGGGCAATCGGGTCCCAGCATTTT.

This clonotype showed up many times. The chain employs TRBV27 and TRBJ2-7; D gene ambiguous. Germline V gene lookup returns CDR1 MNHEY and CDR2 SMNVEV (reference sequence). The CDR3 spans 16 residues. With 2 bases removed from V and 6 bases from J, the gap between germline ends came to 20 bases. The CDR3 here is CASSLIPGVNIREQYF. CDR3 DNA sequence: TGTGCCAGCAGTTTAATCCCAGGTGTCAATATTCGCGAGCAGTACTTC.

This clonotype came up a few times. The rearrangement links TRBV5-5 to TRBJ1-4; perhaps TRBD1 as D (6 bases). V lost 5 bases and J 3 bases, leaving 14 bases between the germline ends. This CDR3 has 15 amino acids. From germline, CDR1 is SGHKS and CDR2 YYEKEE (reference sequence). CDR3 in amino acids: CASSLTGPANEKLFF. The CDR3 nucleotides read TGTGCCAGCAGTCTAACAGGGCCGGCTAATGAAAAACTGTTTTTT. The full variable domain, rest sourced from reference TRBV5-5 and TRBJ1-4, is DAGVTQSPTHLIKTRGQQVTLRCSPISGHKSVSWYQQVLGQGPQFIFQYYEKEERGRGNFPDRFSARQFPNYSSELNVNALLLGDSALYLCASSLTGPANEKLFFGSGTQLSVL.

This clonotype was recorded at least ten times. Written as DNA, the CDR3 is TGTGCCAGCAGTTTACTTAGCGGGACAGGGAATAGGGGAGGCTACACCTTC. It codes for CASSLLSGTGNRGGYTF. The chain recombines TRBV27 with TRBJ1-2, with 9 positions matching TRBD1. This CDR3 region has 17 residues. Germline loops: CDR1 MNHEY, CDR2 SMNVEV (reference sequence). V gave up 2 bases and J gave up 8 bases; unmatched junction bases: 15.

In its sample, this clonotype was seen once. CDR3 amino acids: CASSPEGGGNSPLHF. The CDR3 coding sequence is TGCGCCAGCAGCCCGGAAGGGGGAGGTAATTCACCCCTCCACTTT. The chain recombines TRBV5-1 with TRBJ1-6; D is possibly TRBD1 (6 bases). The ends were cut back, 4 bases at V and 6 bases at J, with 14 bases in the middle. Germline V gene lookup returns CDR1 SGHRS and CDR2 YFSETQ. The CDR3 loop spans 15 amino acids.

V is TRBV27 and J is TRBJ2-6; weak D call: TRBD1 (6 bases). The CDR3 sequence is 20 residues long. V was clipped by 0 bases and J by 0 bases, with 18 bases between them. Per the germline V gene, CDR1 is MNHEY and CDR2 is SMNVEV (reference sequence). The CDR3 nucleotides read TGTGCCAGCAGTTTATCATCTCCAGGGGCAATCAGCTCTGGGGCCAACGTCCTGACTTTC. It is translated as CASSLSSPGAISSGANVLTF.

The V call is TRBV5-8, the J call TRBJ1-5; a possible D gene is TRBD1 (5 bases). The CDR3 has 14 residues. Germline CDR1 reads SGHTS; CDR2 reads YDEGEE. The V end lost 0 bases, the J end lost 5 bases, and 9 bases lay between the germline ends. The CDR3 region has the DNA TGTGCCAGCAGCTTGGGGGGACCCGATCAGCCCCAGCATTTT. Translating it yields CASSLGGPDQPQHF.

Only a few counts were recorded for this clonotype. The chain recombines TRBV25-1 with TRBJ2-2; weak D call: TRBD1 (6 bases). Germline CDR1 MGHDK, CDR2 SYGVNS. The CDR3 is made up of 15 amino acids. Between the trimmed V and J ends, which lost 6 bases and 1 base, there was a span of 12 bases. CDR3 in amino acids: CASSEDRMNTGELFF. The CDR3 region has the DNA TGTGCCAGCAGCGAAGACAGGATGAACACCGGGGAGCTGTTTTTT. Variable domain in full (rest from reference TRBV25-1 and TRBJ2-2): EADIYQTPRYLVIGTGKKITLECSQTMGHDKMYWYQQDPGMELHLIHYSYGVNSTEKGDLSSESTVSRIRTEHFPLTLESARPSHTSQYLCASSEDRMNTGELFFGEGSRLTVL.

This clonotype was recorded a few times. This chain joins TRBV7-9 and TRBJ2-3, with 7 bases aligning to TRBD1. V gave up 1 base and J gave up 6 bases; unmatched junction bases: 7. The CDR3 sequence is 15 residues long. CDR1 is SEHNR and CDR2 is FQNEAQ in the germline V gene (reference sequence). CDR3 amino acids: CASSLVMTGQDTQYF. CDR3 DNA: TGTGCCAGCAGCTTAGTCATGACAGGGCAGGATACGCAGTATTTT.

With respect to this clonotype: This may stem from a read error, because a much larger clone lies one nucleotide away. This rearrangement joins TRBV20-1 to TRBJ2-1; D is possibly TRBD1 (6 bases). Germline CDR1 is DFQATT and CDR2 is SNEGSKA (reference sequence). There are 14 residues in the CDR3. The CDR3 DNA is TGCAGTGCTAGACAGGGGAGTGGGTACAATGAGCAGATCTTC. It is translated as CSARQGSGYNEQIF.

This rearrangement joins TRBV6-1 to TRBJ2-5, with D perhaps being TRBD1 or TRBD2 (5 bases each). The V end lost 0 bases, the J end lost 5 bases, and 13 bases lay between the germline ends. This CDR3 region has 15 residues. Germline assignment: CDR1 MNHNS and CDR2 SASEGT. In DNA form, the CDR3 reads TGTGCCAGCAGTGAAGCCGGGGCGATTGGGGAGACCCAGTACTTC. It is translated as CASSEAGAIGETQYF.

This clonotype was counted only a few times. A junction end diverges from the germline sequence, so it may reflect a read error. V usage is TRBV6-5 and J usage is TRBJ1-2; D may be TRBD1 (5 bases). This CDR3 is 16 amino acids long. CDR1 is MNHEY, CDR2 SVGAGI, per germline. CDR3 residues: CTSSYSSGGLGYGYTF. The CDR3 DNA is TGTACCAGCAGTTACTCGTCGGGGGGTCTAGGATATGGCTACACCTTC.

This clonotype was observed at least ten times. CDR3 loop: CASRLSRGGSYEQYF. The DNA of the CDR3 is TGTGCCAGCAGATTGTCCAGGGGAGGGTCCTACGAGCAGTACTTC. J is TRBJ2-7 and V is TRBV2, with TRBD2 as a possible D gene (7 bases). Germline lookup yields CDR1 SNHLY and CDR2 FYNNEI. Trimming removed 6 bases at V and 1 base at J, with 16 bases between. CDR3 size: 15 residues.

This clonotype has a count of ten or more. V and J are TRBV27 and TRBJ2-1; 7 nucleotides agree with TRBD1. The CDR3 has 14 amino acids. Trimming at V came to 3 bases and at J to 2 bases, leaving 1 base not matched to a gene. Germline CDR1 and CDR2: MNHEY and SMNVEV (reference sequence). The CDR3 region has the DNA TGTGCCAGCAGTTTGGACAGGACCTACAATGAGCAGTTCTTC. It codes for CASSLDRTYNEQFF.

V and J are TRBV9 and TRBJ1-1; a weak D match, TRBD1 (5 bases). The CDR3 totals 16 residues. Germline V gene lookup returns CDR1 SGDLS and CDR2 YYNGEE. Trimming took 6 bases from V and 2 from J, leaving 20 bases between them. The CDR3 nucleotides read TGTGCCAGCACCCCAGGCGGGACCGGTAGAAACACTGAAGCTTTCTTT. This gives the protein CASTPGGTGRNTEAFF.

This clonotype turned up a few times. The rearrangement joins TRBV4-1 to TRBJ2-7, with TRBD2 matching 10 bases. V was clipped by 1 base and J by 4 bases; unmatched bases: 10. The germline CDR1 and CDR2 sequences are MGHRA and YSYEKL. CDR3 length equals 17 residues. The DNA for the CDR3 is TGCGCCAGCAGCCAAGTATCAGCGGGAGGGAAAGGATACGAGCAGTACTTC. Translated, it gives CASSQVSAGGKGYEQYF.

This chain connects TRBV10-2 to TRBJ2-2, with TRBD2 identical over 12 bases. Germline CDR1 is WSHSY and CDR2 is SAAADI. The V segment lost 0 bases and the J segment 0 bases; nucleotides outside the gene matches: 2. The CDR3 is 18 amino acids. CDR3: CASSESTSGGPNTGELFF. In DNA form, the CDR3 reads TGCGCCAGCAGTGAGTCGACTAGCGGGGGCCCGAACACCGGGGAGCTGTTTTTT.

This clonotype has a count of ten or more. This chain uses TRBV2 with TRBJ2-1; 10 nucleotides align to TRBD2. Germline trimming cut 7 bases from V and 6 bases from J; bases unmatched to any gene: 18. This CDR3 comprises 18 residues. In germline, CDR1 is SNHLY, CDR2 FYNNEI. CDR3 in DNA: TGTGCCAGCACTGAGCAAGGTTCTAGGACTAGCGGAATCAATGAGCAGTTCTTC. Its translation is CASTEQGSRTSGINEQFF.

The V call is TRBV7-8, the J call TRBJ2-5; D gene ambiguous. The CDR3 runs to 13 residues. With 8 bases removed from V and 3 bases from J, the gap between germline ends came to 13 bases. Germline lookup yields CDR1 SGHVS and CDR2 FQNEAQ. The CDR3 is CASSDQPKETQYF. DNA for the CDR3: TGTGCCAGCTCCGATCAACCAAAAGAGACCCAGTACTTC.

The table lists this clonotype with a few counts. This sequence joins TRBV4-1 and TRBJ2-7, with 11 bases matching TRBD1. The CDR3 sequence is 18 residues long. Germline-derived CDR1 and CDR2 are MGHRA and YSYEKL. V gave up 1 base and J gave up 0 bases; unmatched junction bases: 8. This CDR3 is CASSQVSGTGGSSYEQYF. In DNA, the CDR3 is TGCGCCAGCAGCCAAGTTTCCGGGACAGGGGGAAGCTCCTACGAGCAGTACTTC.